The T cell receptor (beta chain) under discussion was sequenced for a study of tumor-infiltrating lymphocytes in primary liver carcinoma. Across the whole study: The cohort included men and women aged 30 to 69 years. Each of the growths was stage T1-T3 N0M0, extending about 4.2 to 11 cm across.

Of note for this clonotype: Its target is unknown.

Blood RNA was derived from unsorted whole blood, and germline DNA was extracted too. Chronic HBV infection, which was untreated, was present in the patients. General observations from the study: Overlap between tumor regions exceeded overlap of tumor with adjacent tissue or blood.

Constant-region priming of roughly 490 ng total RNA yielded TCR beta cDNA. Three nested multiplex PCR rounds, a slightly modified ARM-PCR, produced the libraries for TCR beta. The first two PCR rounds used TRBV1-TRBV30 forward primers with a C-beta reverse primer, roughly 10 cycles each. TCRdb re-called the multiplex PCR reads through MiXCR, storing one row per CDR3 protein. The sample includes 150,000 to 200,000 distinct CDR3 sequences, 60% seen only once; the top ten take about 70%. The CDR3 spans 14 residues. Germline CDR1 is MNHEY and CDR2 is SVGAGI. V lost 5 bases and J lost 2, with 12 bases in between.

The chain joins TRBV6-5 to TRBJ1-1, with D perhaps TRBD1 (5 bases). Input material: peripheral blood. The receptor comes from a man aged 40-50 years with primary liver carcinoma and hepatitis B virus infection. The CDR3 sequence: CASSLGGTNTEAFF. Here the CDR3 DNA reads TGTGCCAGCAGTCTTGGGGGGACTAACACTGAAGCTTTCTTT.